The present T cell receptor (beta chain) was sequenced within a study of shared T cell receptors in the human thymus. CDR1 SGHRS and CDR2 YFSETQ come from the germline V gene. The CDR3 covers 14 residues. J lost 1 base, V lost 4 bases, and 4 bases had no gene match. The data were produced by immunoSEQ multiplex PCR, yet TCRdb's version contains in-frame clones alone and is incomplete. The sample consists of some 660,000 clones, around 87% of them appearing once. These data were also filed under a second study, of human thymus T cells. That paper states: Resections were taken during corrective heart surgery, and the thymus tissue came from these. In thymic and blood repertoires alike, V and J usage looked biased. Thymic repertoires of unrelated individuals were reported in related research to overlap highly.

Material for sequencing was thymocytes. V is TRBV5-1 and J is TRBJ2-5, with 7 bases matching TRBD1. This TCR derives from a boy under two years old with a congenital heart defect. The CDR3 is CASSQQGFQETQYF. DNA of the CDR3: TGCGCCAGCAGCCAACAGGGGTTCCAAGAGACCCAGTACTTC.